This T cell receptor beta chain was observed in a study of T-cell memory formation after mild COVID-19. Researchers used 5'RACE with constant-segment primers to make TCR alpha and TCR beta cDNA libraries that carry sample barcodes and UMIs. One entry per CDR3 protein results from TCRdb running MiXCR on the 5' RACE reads. This table holds about 540,000 distinct CDR3 sequences, 20% found once. The trim removed 4 bases at V and 5 bases at J, leaving 8 bases unmatched. CDR3 length: 15 residues. Germline CDR1 reads LGHDT; CDR2 reads YNNKEL (reference sequence). The sample taken for sequencing was PBMCs or a T cell subset sorted from them (not recorded which). The chain has TRBV3-1 and TRBJ2-7; 10 bases align to TRBD2. This clonotype was sampled from an adult woman who had mild COVID-19 (a few samples of this study predate the infection). Cell type and time point are not known. This CDR3 reads CASSPGLAGAHEQYF. The CDR3 coding sequence is TGTGCCAGCAGCCCCGGGCTAGCGGGAGCCCACGAGCAGTACTTC.